Listed here are 17 T cell receptor beta chains from one sample, sequenced in a study of blood T cell repertoires in COVID-19. This table comes from immunoSEQ multiplex PCR, and its TCRdb copy is limited to in-frame clones, with some not included. The sample consists of some 97,000 clones, about 84% of them appearing once. Sequencing input: peripheral blood. The origin of the receptors is a human donor in a cohort sampled during active COVID-19.

This clone was observed a handful of times. The chain combines TRBV5-6 with TRBJ1-1, with D possibly TRBD1 on 5 matching bases. The germline CDR1 and CDR2 sequences are SGHDT and YYEEEE. The CDR3 extends over 16 amino acids. V lost 3 bases and J 1 base, leaving 16 bases between the germline ends. CDR3 in amino acids: CASSSRPGQGNTEAFF. CDR3 in DNA: TGTGCCAGCAGCTCGAGACCGGGTCAGGGGAACACTGAAGCTTTCTTT.

The CDR3 bases are TGTGCCAGCAGCTTAGTTGCAGGGGCCTACGAGCAGTACTTC. Its translation: CASSLVAGAYEQYF. The chain uses TRBV5-4 and TRBJ2-7; D is possibly TRBD1 (6 bases). V shed 2 bases and J shed 2 bases, with 11 bases lying between them. Germline V lookup: CDR1 SGHNT, CDR2 YYREEE (reference sequence). The CDR3 length is 14 residues.

The V and J genes are TRBV3-1 (or the pseudogene TRBV3-2) and TRBJ2-1; TRBD2 matches 12 bases. This CDR3 is 15 amino acids long. Germline trimming cut 7 bases from V and 6 bases from J; bases unmatched to any gene: 7. Germline V gene data show CDR1 as LGHDT and CDR2 as YNNKEL (reference sequence). CDR3 nucleotides: TGTGCCAGCACTAGGGCTAGCGGGGGGGCCAATGAGCAGTTCTTC. Translating it yields CASTRASGGANEQFF.

The gene calls are TRBV5-4 and TRBJ1-2; 8 bases fit TRBD1. V lost 3 bases to trimming and J lost 4 bases; unmatched junction nucleotides: 14. This CDR3 spans 17 amino acids. Germline V gene data show CDR1 as SGHNT and CDR2 as YYREEE (reference sequence). The CDR3 here is CASSSGSTQGAVYGYTF. The CDR3 coding sequence is TGTGCCAGCAGCTCAGGATCGACTCAGGGGGCGGTCTATGGCTACACCTTC.

J is TRBJ2-5 and V is TRBV28; TRBD2 matches 14 bases. Germline V gives CDR1 MDHEN, CDR2 SYDVKM. After removal of 0 bases from V and 4 bases from J, the junction contained 1 base not matched to a gene. The CDR3 is made up of 16 amino acids. The CDR3 coding sequence is TGTGCCAGCAGTTTATGGGGGACTAGCGGGAGAGAGACCCAGTACTTC. Its translation is CASSLWGTSGRETQYF.

The rearrangement uses TRBV11-2 and TRBJ1-2; TRBD1 agrees at 9 bases. Germline V CDR1 and CDR2: SGHAT, FQNNGV. V gave up 6 bases and J gave up 2 bases; unmatched junction bases: 4. The CDR3 has 14 residues. The CDR3: CASSFGTGNYGYTF. CDR3 bases: TGTGCCAGCAGTTTTGGGACAGGGAACTATGGCTACACCTTC.

The rearrangement uses TRBV12-3 or TRBV12-4 and TRBJ2-1, with 8 bases matching TRBD2. J gave up 12 bases and V 6 bases, and 7 bases lay outside the gene matches. The CDR3 covers 12 residues. The chain's CDR3 is CASRSGSGLQFF. The CDR3 region has the DNA TGTGCCAGCAGGAGCGGGAGTGGTTTGCAGTTCTTC.

As DNA, the CDR3 is TGTGCTAGTGGTTTGGTACAGGGAGTTATGTACGAGCAGTACTTC. It encodes CASGLVQGVMYEQYF. The V gene is TRBV12-5, the J gene TRBJ2-7, with D possibly being TRBD1 (6 bases). Trimming pared 0 bases from V and 4 bases from J, leaving 13 bases between. CDR3 length equals 15 residues. From germline, CDR1 is LGHNT and CDR2 FRNRAP.

The chain has TRBV19 and TRBJ1-3; 7 nucleotides match TRBD1. The CDR3 runs to 16 residues. Germline loops: CDR1 LNHDA, CDR2 SQIVND (reference sequence). With 6 bases clipped from V and 1 base from J, the junction kept 9 bases outside the gene matches. CDR3: CASRQTSGGSGNTIYF. The CDR3 bases are TGTGCCAGTAGGCAAACCTCAGGGGGATCTGGAAACACCATATATTTT.

The rearrangement uses TRBV2 and TRBJ1-4; D is unresolved. This CDR3 spans 14 amino acids. Looked up from germline, CDR1 is SNHLY and CDR2 is FYNNEI. V lost 8 bases and J lost 2, with 12 bases in between. This CDR3 is CASSDPETNEKLFF. Here the CDR3 DNA reads TGTGCCAGCTCTGATCCGGAGACTAATGAAAAACTGTTTTTT.

The chain joins TRBV7-9 to TRBJ2-1; TRBD2 is a possible D gene (5 bases). V lost 0 bases and J 6 bases, leaving 12 bases between the germline ends. CDR3 length: 15 amino acids. Germline V lookup: CDR1 SEHNR, CDR2 FQNEAQ (reference sequence). Here the CDR3 reads CASSLALAGANEQFF. In nucleotides, the CDR3 is TGTGCCAGCAGCTTAGCGCTAGCTGGAGCCAATGAGCAGTTCTTC.

As for this clone: The sample contains more than one DNA sequence encoding this CDR3. The chain combines TRBV2 with TRBJ1-5; D ambiguous. The CDR3 loop spans 13 amino acids. Trimming cost V 6 bases and J 5 bases, with 11 bases left between them. Germline V gene lookup returns CDR1 SNHLY and CDR2 FYNNEI. The DNA of the CDR3 is TGTGCCAGCAGCGGAGGGATGGATCAGCCCCAGCATTTT. It specifies CASSGGMDQPQHF. Complete variable domain (other parts from reference TRBV2 and TRBJ1-5): EPEVTQTPSHQVTQMGQEVILRCVPISNHLYFYWYRQILGQKVEFLVSFYNNEISEKSEIFDDQFSVERPDGSNFTLKIRSTKLEDSAMYFCASSGGMDQPQHFGDGTRLSIL.

This clone has a single count. The chain is built from TRBV6-5 and TRBJ2-3; 9 nucleotides match TRBD1. The ends lost 2 bases at V and 3 bases at J; junction bases unmatched: 3. Looked up from germline, CDR1 is MNHEY and CDR2 is SVGAGI. The CDR3 totals 15 residues. The CDR3 loop is CASSYTGTGTDTQYF. The CDR3 nucleotides are TGTGCCAGCAGTTACACCGGGACAGGGACAGATACGCAGTATTTT.

The rearrangement links TRBV19 to TRBJ1-5; 11 nucleotides align to TRBD1. Germline CDR1 and CDR2: LNHDA and SQIVND (reference sequence). The CDR3 length is 16 residues. V lost 6 bases, J lost 0 bases, and 4 bases stayed unmatched. The CDR3: CASSFGQGASNQPQHF. The CDR3 DNA sequence: TGTGCCAGTAGCTTTGGACAGGGGGCTAGCAATCAGCCCCAGCATTTT.

This clone was found a few times. The chain joins TRBV18 to TRBJ1-2; 10 bases line up with TRBD1. Trimming at V came to 3 bases and at J to 3 bases, leaving 19 bases not matched to a gene. The CDR3 is 20 residues long. Germline V CDR1 and CDR2: KGHSH, LQKENI. CDR3 sequence (DNA): TGTGCCAGCTCACCTCCCAGGGGGGGGACAGGGGAATATCGGGACTATGGCTACACCTTC. Residues: CASSPPRGGTGEYRDYGYTF.

The V gene is TRBV6-4, the J gene TRBJ2-1; D possibly corresponds to TRBD2 (5 bases). CDR3 length: 17 residues. Trimming took 2 bases from V and 4 from J, leaving 18 bases between them. Germline CDR1 is MRHNA and CDR2 is SNTAGT. In nucleotides, the CDR3 is TGTGCCAGCAGTGACGTGAGGAGGACCTCGGGATACAATGAGCAGTTCTTC. Its protein is CASSDVRRTSGYNEQFF.

This chain links TRBV7-2 with TRBJ2-5, with D perhaps matching TRBD2 (6 bases). In germline, CDR1 is SGHTA, CDR2 FQGNSA. The CDR3 extends over 13 amino acids. Trimming shortened V by 5 bases and J by 5 bases, and 12 bases separated the two germline ends. The CDR3: CASSLGLSETQYF. CDR3 DNA: TGTGCCAGCAGCCTCGGACTAAGCGAGACCCAGTACTTC. Full variable domain (missing parts from reference TRBV7-2 and TRBJ2-5): GAGVSQSPSNKVTEKGKDVELRCDPISGHTALYWYRQSLGQGLEFLIYFQGNSAPDKSGLPSDRFSAERTGGSVSTLTIQRTQQEDSAVYLCASSLGLSETQYFGPGTRLLVL.